Presented here are 10 T cell receptor beta chains from one specimen sequenced in a study of T-cell reconstitution after alpha-beta-depleted transplantation in children. Unique molecular identifiers were incorporated when the TCRbeta library was constructed. TCRdb independently ran MiXCR on the PCR reads; one entry per CDR3 protein. The sample contains about 500,000 distinct CDR3 sequences, approximately 32% of which appear only once. Sequencing used PBMCs from the stem cell graft donor, obtained from the stem cell graft. The receptors originated from a human donor who donated a stem cell graft to a child with aplastic anemia.

The chain uses TRBV12-3 or TRBV12-4 and TRBJ2-1, with 8 positions matching TRBD2. The V segment lost 3 bases and the J segment 5 bases; nucleotides outside the gene matches: 6. CDR3 length: 15 amino acids. The CDR3, as DNA: TGTGCCAGCAGTTTGCGGGAGGTTCGGGACAATGAGCAGTTCTTC. Translated, it gives CASSLREVRDNEQFF.

This clonotype was counted a few times. The chain combines TRBV28 with TRBJ1-5; TRBD1 is a possible D gene (5 bases). This CDR3 contains 11 residues. The ends were cut back, 8 bases at V and 6 bases at J, with 8 bases in the middle. CDR1 and CDR2 (germline): MDHEN, SYDVKM. CDR3 sequence (DNA): TGTGCCAGCCGCAGGGCTCAGCCCCAGCATTTT. It specifies CASRRAQPQHF.

This clonotype was picked up a small number of times. The CDR3 DNA is TGTGCCAGCAGCAGAGACACGGGGGAGACCCAGTACTTC. Amino acids: CASSRDTGETQYF. The rearrangement links TRBV12-3 or TRBV12-4 to TRBJ2-5, with TRBD2 as a possible D gene (5 bases). V was cut by 6 bases and J by 5 bases, with 13 bases left in between. This CDR3 comprises 13 residues.

The gene calls are TRBV4-2 and TRBJ2-3; weak D call: TRBD2 (5 bases). Germline V lookup: CDR1 LGHNA, CDR2 YNFKEQ. The V end lost 1 base, the J end lost 4 bases, and 9 bases lay between the germline ends. The CDR3 is 14 residues long. CDR3 in DNA: TGTGCCAGCAGCCAAGGGGAGTCCGCAGATACGCAGTATTTT. Protein: CASSQGESADTQYF.

This chain connects TRBV19 to TRBJ2-7, with D uncertain. Trimming stripped 5 bases from V and 6 bases from J, with 20 bases between. There are 15 residues in the CDR3. The germline CDR1 and CDR2 sequences are LNHDA and SQIVND (reference sequence). The CDR3: CASSLLKDGVTEQYF. The CDR3 DNA reads as TGTGCCAGTAGTCTTTTGAAGGACGGAGTAACCGAGCAGTACTTC.

The chain recombines TRBV30 with TRBJ2-7; 7 nucleotides match TRBD2. V was pared by 2 bases and J by 7 bases, with 8 bases of the junction left unmatched. The CDR3 loop spans 13 amino acids. CDR1 GTSNPN and CDR2 SVGIG come from the germline V gene (reference sequence). CDR3 sequence (DNA): TGTGCCTGGAGTCCCCGGGGAGGGTGGGAGCAGTACGTC. This translates into CAWSPRGGWEQYV.

This chain joins TRBV7-2 and TRBJ1-1; the D is unclear. Germline V gene data show CDR1 as SGHTA and CDR2 as FQGNSA. Deletions cut 10 bases from V and 1 base from J, with 16 bases between. This CDR3 has 14 amino acids. The CDR3 sequence is CATMRGATNTEAFF. CDR3 nucleotides: TGTGCCACCATGAGAGGAGCGACGAACACTGAAGCTTTCTTT.

This clonotype has only a few counts. The CDR3 DNA follows: TGTGCCAGCAGCTCGCCCGGCGGGAGGTCCCATGAGCAGTTCTTC. It encodes CASSSPGGRSHEQFF. V usage is TRBV7-2 and J usage is TRBJ2-1; the match to TRBD2 covers 8 bases. V trimming: 4 bases; J trimming: 8 bases; junction bases outside the gene matches: 10. The CDR3 extends over 15 amino acids. CDR1 and CDR2 (germline): SGHTA, FQGNSA.

This clonotype was observed a handful of times. This chain uses TRBV29-1 with TRBJ2-1, with D maybe TRBD2 (6 bases). Germline V gene lookup returns CDR1 SQVTM and CDR2 ANQGSEA. CDR3 length: 14 amino acids. The V end was cut by 4 bases, the J end by 9 bases, with 19 bases between. CDR3 DNA: TGCAGCGTTGCATGGGGAGGTAGGGGCGGTGAGCAGTTCTTC. It is translated as CSVAWGGRGGEQFF.

This clonotype was recorded a few times. The chain's CDR3 is CASSYGRTGGGNTEAFF. The CDR3, as DNA: TGTGCCAGCAGTTACGGGAGGACAGGGGGGGGGAACACTGAAGCTTTCTTT. The chain has TRBV6-5 and TRBJ1-1; 10 nucleotides match TRBD1. With 2 bases clipped from V and 1 base from J, the junction kept 7 bases outside the gene matches. This CDR3 comprises 17 residues. CDR1 MNHEY and CDR2 SVGAGI come from the germline V gene.